This entry describes one TCR beta chain. The source of the sample is a study of T cell responses to AZD1222 COVID-19 vaccine. CDR1 SGHVS and CDR2 FNYEAQ come from the germline V gene. The CDR3 is 22 amino acids. V lost 5 bases, J lost 0 bases, and 20 bases stayed unmatched. Profiled with immunoSEQ multiplex PCR; TCRdb holds only in-frame clones, not every one. The sample consists of about 96,000 clones, roughly 88% of them appearing once. Source: peripheral blood, taken on day 0 of AZD1222 vaccination. The sequence was collected from an adult in good health. The J gene is TRBJ2-1, the V gene TRBV7-6, with 12 positions matching TRBD2. CDR3 coding DNA: TGTGCCAGCAGCCCCCCTTGGGTAGCGGGACTAGCGGGTCAAAGCTCCTACAATGAGCAGTTCTTC. Its translation: CASSPPWVAGLAGQSSYNEQFF. Using reference TRBV7-6 and TRBJ2-1 for the parts outside the CDR3, the full variable domain is GAGVSQSPRYKVTKRGQDVALRCDPISGHVSLYWYRQALGQGPEFLTYFNYEAQQDKSGLPNDRFSAERPEGSISTLTIQRTEQRDSAMYRCASSPPWVAGLAGQSSYNEQFFGPGTRLTVL.